Shown below are 15 T cell receptor beta chains from a single sample sequenced in a study of cytomegalovirus exposure and HLA in healthy donors. Amplification used 60 Vbeta primers and 13 Jbeta primers. TCRdb's copy holds only in-frame clones and misses some; the assay was immunoSEQ multiplex PCR. The data hold 150,000 to 200,000 clones, with roughly 70% observed a single time. Sequencing was carried out using PBMCs. These receptor sequences come from a girl aged 5-17 years in good health and CMV-seronegative.

This chain connects TRBV4-1 to TRBJ2-3; 8 bases match TRBD2. J gave up 3 bases and V 3 bases, and 8 bases lay outside the gene matches. The CDR3 has 16 amino acids. CDR1 and CDR2 from the germline V gene are MGHRA and YSYEKL. Here the CDR3 reads CASSQPGRGVTDTQYF. The CDR3 DNA follows: TGCGCCAGCAGCCAGCCAGGGCGGGGGGTTACAGATACGCAGTATTTT.

The DNA for the CDR3 is TGTGCCAGCACCGGTACGAACACCGGGGAGCTGTTTTTT. Translating it yields CASTGTNTGELFF. This chain connects TRBV6-6 to TRBJ2-2; D remains unclear. The germline gives CDR1 MNHNY, CDR2 SVGAGI (reference sequence). The CDR3 is 13 residues long. Trimming stripped 7 bases from V and 0 bases from J, with 6 bases between.

The gene calls are TRBV30 and TRBJ1-1, with unresolved D. CDR1 is GTSNPN, CDR2 SVGIG, per germline (reference sequence). The CDR3 is made up of 13 amino acids. V lost 0 bases and J lost 4, with 9 bases in between. CDR3 protein: CAWSVSGGTEAFF. Written as DNA, the CDR3 is TGTGCCTGGAGTGTGTCCGGAGGCACTGAAGCTTTCTTT.

The CDR3 is CASSVASMPGTQYF. The CDR3 nucleotides read TGTGCCAGCAGCGTAGCATCCATGCCGGGGACCCAGTACTTC. The V gene is TRBV9, the J gene TRBJ2-5; D uncertain. V gave up 0 bases and J gave up 7 bases, with 13 bases separating them. This CDR3 contains 14 residues. CDR1 is SGDLS and CDR2 is YYNGEE in the germline V gene.

Only a few counts were recorded for this clone. The chain recombines TRBV29-1 with TRBJ2-1; D might be TRBD2 (7 bases). Trimming removed 6 bases at V and 7 bases at J, with 22 bases between. The CDR3 length is 15 residues. Germline V gives CDR1 SQVTM, CDR2 ANQGSEA. For the CDR3, the DNA is TGCAGCGTCCGAGTGGGGGGGGACAACAGGAATGAGCAGTTCTTC. It translates to CSVRVGGDNRNEQFF.

The chain links TRBV11-1 to TRBJ2-7; D gene ambiguous. Germline V gene sequence: CDR1 SGHAT, CDR2 FQDESV (reference sequence). The CDR3 is 12 residues long. V lost 2 bases, J lost 3 bases, and 5 bases lay in between. The CDR3 DNA follows: TGTGCCAGCAGCTTATCGGGCTACGAGCAGTACTTC. Encoded protein: CASSLSGYEQYF.

The V and J genes are TRBV18 and TRBJ2-7, with D possibly being TRBD2 (5 bases). V lost 2 bases and J lost 5, with 13 bases in between. Germline CDR1 reads KGHSH; CDR2 reads LQKENI. The CDR3 has 14 residues. CDR3 sequence reads: CASSPGSAVNEQYF. The CDR3 nucleotides are TGTGCCAGCTCACCAGGTAGCGCGGTCAACGAGCAGTACTTC. Combining the CDR3 with reference TRBV18 and TRBJ2-7 gives the whole variable domain NAGVMQNPRHLVRRRGQEARLRCSPMKGHSHVYWYRQLPEEGLKFMVYLQKENIIDESGMPKERFSAEFPKEGPSILRIQQVVRGDSAAYFCASSPGSAVNEQYFGPGTRLTVT.

The chain uses TRBV7-2 and TRBJ1-5, with D uncertain. The CDR3 consists of 12 residues. The germline V and J ends were trimmed by 4 bases and 4 bases, with 5 bases remaining between them. Looked up from germline, CDR1 is SGHTA and CDR2 is FQGNSA. CDR3 in DNA: TGTGCCAGCAGCTCCATGAATCAGCCCCAGCATTTT. Translation gives CASSSMNQPQHF.

This clone has more than one count but fewer than ten. The gene calls are TRBV5-8 and TRBJ1-5; D possibly corresponds to TRBD1 (5 bases). Germline V gene data show CDR1 as SGHTS and CDR2 as YDEGEE. The CDR3 runs to 14 residues. Trimming removed 1 base at V and 0 bases at J, with 5 bases between. The CDR3 DNA reads as TGTGCCAGCAGCTTGACAGGTAGCAATCAGCCCCAGCATTTT. It yields the protein CASSLTGSNQPQHF.

This rearrangement joins TRBV4-1 to TRBJ1-5; 9 bases align to TRBD1. Germline lookup yields CDR1 MGHRA and CDR2 YSYEKL. V was pared by 0 bases and J by 1 base, with 4 bases of the junction left unmatched. The CDR3 is made up of 17 amino acids. The CDR3, as DNA: TGCGCCAGCAGCCAAGAAGACGGGACAGGGAGCAATCAGCCCCAGCATTTT. This sequence encodes CASSQEDGTGSNQPQHF.

In DNA form, the CDR3 reads TGTGCAAGTCGCCTCCACTCTAGATTGGGTCAGCCCCAGCATTTT. Protein sequence: CASRLHSRLGQPQHF. The J gene is TRBJ1-5, the V gene TRBV12-2. TRBV12-2 is assigned pseudogene status. The CDR3 contains 15 residues.

This chain uses TRBV7-9 with TRBJ2-3, with D tentatively TRBD1 (6 bases). V lost 7 bases, J lost 0 bases, and 11 bases lay in between. CDR3 length: 14 residues. Germline V gene data show CDR1 as SEHNR and CDR2 as FQNEAQ (reference sequence). The CDR3, as DNA: TGTGCCAGCAACAACAGGGAAAGCACAGATACGCAGTATTTT. This encodes CASNNRESTDTQYF.

This clone was detected only a few times. The chain employs TRBV9 and TRBJ2-2, with D perhaps TRBD2 (5 bases). Trimming left V 2 bases short and J 4 bases short, with 9 bases between. The CDR3 runs to 14 residues. The germline gives CDR1 SGDLS, CDR2 YYNGEE. The CDR3 reads CASSVGDTTGELFF. CDR3 coding DNA: TGTGCCAGCAGCGTCGGGGATACCACCGGGGAGCTGTTTTTT.

This chain connects TRBV7-9 to TRBJ1-1; no clear D gene. Per the germline V gene, CDR1 is SEHNR and CDR2 is FQNEAQ (reference sequence). The CDR3 totals 15 residues. V dropped 0 bases and J dropped 5 bases, with 13 bases sitting between them. CDR3 region: CASSLARFSGTEAFF. CDR3 nucleotides: TGTGCCAGCAGCTTAGCCCGATTCTCGGGGACTGAAGCTTTCTTT.

The J gene is TRBJ2-2, the V gene TRBV4-1; 10 nucleotides match TRBD2. The ends lost 0 bases at V and 4 bases at J; junction bases unmatched: 11. The CDR3 runs 19 residues. Germline CDR1 is MGHRA and CDR2 is YSYEKL. CDR3 residues: CASSQEGGASGGFTGELFF. The CDR3 coding sequence is TGCGCCAGCAGCCAAGAGGGTGGGGCTAGCGGGGGATTCACCGGGGAGCTGTTTTTT.